This T cell receptor beta chain was profiled in a study of blood T cell repertoires in COVID-19. Looking at the study overall: Some COVID-19 samples were acute and others convalescent; all came from the United States, Italy and Spain. PBMCs, B-cell-depleted T cells, or T cells provided the cDNA or gDNA that made up the material.

This clone was seen only once. Per the study methods: Reference gene primer amplification yielded estimated nucleated cell counts. Clones were read by immunoSEQ multiplex PCR, and TCRdb kept only the in-frame ones, dropping some. The V and J calls and the clone size are those of that table, but D and trimming were determined from the DNA. The data show around 250,000 clones, with approximately 84% seen just once and around 4.4% held by the top ten. This TCR came from a man aged 50 to 60 with active or convalescent COVID-19. Sequencing was done on a sample of peripheral blood.

The CDR3 region is CASRLRQGVTYGYTF. The CDR3 DNA sequence: TGTGCCAGCAGACTTAGACAGGGAGTCACCTATGGCTACACCTTC. This sequence joins TRBV6-6 and TRBJ1-2; 7 bases map to TRBD1. Trimming cost V 6 bases and J 4 bases; bases outside gene matches: 11. The germline gives CDR1 MNHNY, CDR2 SVGAGI (reference sequence). There are 15 residues in the CDR3.